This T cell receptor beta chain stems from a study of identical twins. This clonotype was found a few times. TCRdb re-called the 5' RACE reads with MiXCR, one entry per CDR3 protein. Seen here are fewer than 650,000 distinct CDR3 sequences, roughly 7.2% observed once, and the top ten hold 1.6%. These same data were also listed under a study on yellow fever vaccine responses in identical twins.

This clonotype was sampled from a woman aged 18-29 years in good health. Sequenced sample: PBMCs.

The CDR3 nucleotides are TGTGCCACCAACCCGGGACCGGGGGGAAACACCGGGGAGCTGTTTTTT. This translates into CATNPGPGGNTGELFF. The J gene is TRBJ2-2, the V gene TRBV24-1; TRBD2 agrees at 7 bases. The V segment lost 8 bases and the J segment 2 bases; nucleotides outside the gene matches: 10. Per the germline V gene, CDR1 is KGHDR and CDR2 is SFDVKD. This CDR3 spans 16 amino acids.